This TCR beta chain emerged from a study of blood T cell repertoires in COVID-19. The CDR3 has 13 residues. Trimming took off 5 bases at V and 0 bases at J, with 7 bases between the two ends. Germline V gene lookup returns CDR1 KGHSH and CDR2 LQKENI. This table comes from immunoSEQ multiplex PCR, and its TCRdb copy is limited to in-frame clones, with some not included. The sample shows some 300,000 clones, around nine tenths of them seen only once. This clone came up a few times. The sequencing sample was made of peripheral blood. This receptor was identified in a man between 65 and 85 years old with acute or convalescent COVID-19. The V call is TRBV18, the J call TRBJ1-1; weak D call: TRBD1 (6 bases). The CDR3 sequence is CASSGQMNTEAFF. In nucleotides, the CDR3 is TGTGCCAGCTCAGGACAGATGAACACTGAAGCTTTCTTT.